This T cell receptor (beta chain) stems from a study of blood T cell repertoires in COVID-19. Study information: Specimens from acute and convalescent COVID-19 originated in the United States, Italy and Spain.

Residents of about two dozen US areas, aged about 18 to 89 years, made up the participants. Authors' methods: Amplification from reference gene primers served as the basis for estimated nucleated cell counts. Clones were read by immunoSEQ multiplex PCR, and TCRdb kept only the in-frame ones, dropping some. That table supplies the V and J calls and clone size; D and trimming were determined from the DNA. The sample lists some 400,000 clones, more than 75% occurring once. The V end was cut by 0 bases, the J end by 5 bases, with 10 bases between. The V gene's germline CDR1 is MRHNA and CDR2 SNTAGT. The CDR3 is 14 residues long.

Sequencing was performed on PBMCs or T cells enriched from blood (not recorded which). The chain has TRBV6-4 and TRBJ1-2; no definite D call. The source is a man aged 25 to 40 who had recovered from COVID-19. The CDR3: CASSDSMGEYGYTF. CDR3 DNA sequence: TGTGCCAGCAGTGACTCGATGGGAGAGTATGGCTACACCTTC.